This TCR beta chain emerged from a study of T cell repertoires in cytomegalovirus infection. TCRdb re-derived calls from the reads in MiXCR, one entry per CDR3 protein. The sample has more than 650,000 distinct CDR3 sequences; about 40% are singletons. Broader study findings: Clonotypes of TCR beta that were HLA-C-restricted and CMV-specific dominated the ex vivo response. Cumulative frequency (of public TCR beta family members) identified carriers of CMV plus the relevant HLA.

Concerning this clonotype itself: Its specificity is not known.

V lost 2 bases and J lost 5; bases outside the gene matches: 9. The CDR3 has 15 amino acids. Germline V gene data show CDR1 as SGDLS and CDR2 as YYNGEE. The sequenced sample consisted of PBMCs. This sequence was found in a human donor in good health (CMV status not recorded). Some clones in this sample may be carry-over from other donors' samples. The J gene is TRBJ2-7, the V gene TRBV9; TRBD2 aligns across 8 bases. The CDR3 nucleotides are TGTGCCAGCAGCGTCGGGGGGGGGCCTTTGAACGAGCAGTACTTC. Amino acids: CASSVGGGPLNEQYF.